One and the same sample provided the 17 T cell receptor beta chains below, sequenced in a study of blood T cell repertoires in COVID-19. Measured with immunoSEQ multiplex PCR; TCRdb has only the in-frame clones, and not every one. The sample carries under 150,000 clones, more than 70% recorded once. The sequenced sample consisted of peripheral blood. These receptors came from a human donor in a cohort sampled during active COVID-19.

The chain carries TRBV15 and TRBJ1-2; 7 nucleotides agree with TRBD1. V shed 1 base, J shed 7 bases, and the junction held 9 bases outside the gene matches. The CDR3 is 15 amino acids. The V gene's germline CDR1 is LNHNV and CDR2 YYDKDF (reference sequence). The CDR3 reads CATSRVLTGEGGYTF. Written as DNA, the CDR3 is TGTGCCACCAGCAGAGTCTTAACAGGGGAAGGTGGCTACACCTTC.

The chain carries TRBV18 and TRBJ1-4, with 7 bases aligning to TRBD1. Per the germline V gene, CDR1 is KGHSH and CDR2 is LQKENI. The length of the CDR3 is 14 residues. With 5 bases clipped from V and 5 bases from J, the junction kept 5 bases outside the gene matches. The DNA of the CDR3 is TGTGCCAGCTCATTCGGACAGGTCAATGAAAAACTGTTTTTT. Its protein is CASSFGQVNEKLFF.

This clone was found a few times. The rearrangement uses TRBV13 and TRBJ1-1; TRBD1 matches 8 bases. Germline trimming cut 5 bases from V and 3 bases from J; bases unmatched to any gene: 5. CDR3 length equals 14 residues. Germline CDR1 is PRHDT and CDR2 is FYEKMQ (reference sequence). CDR3 loop: CASSARTGYTEAFF. The DNA of the CDR3 is TGTGCCAGCAGCGCCCGGACAGGGTACACTGAAGCTTTCTTT.

The chain employs TRBV27 and TRBJ1-1, with D possibly matching TRBD1 (6 bases). V lost 6 bases, J lost 5 bases, and 22 bases lay in between. The CDR3 consists of 16 residues. Germline V gene data show CDR1 as MNHEY and CDR2 as SMNVEV (reference sequence). CDR3 protein: CASSLSNPRGSTEAFF. DNA for the CDR3: TGTGCCAGCAGCTTGAGCAACCCCAGGGGCTCGACTGAAGCTTTCTTT.

The J gene is TRBJ2-2, the V gene TRBV7-9; TRBD2 matches 7 bases. The ends lost 8 bases at V and 6 bases at J; junction bases unmatched: 0. Germline V gene data show CDR1 as SEHNR and CDR2 as FQNEAQ (reference sequence). The CDR3 contains 11 residues. The CDR3, as DNA: TGTGCCAGCGCGGGGGCCGGGGAGCTGTTTTTT. Translation: CASAGAGELFF.

CDR3 protein: CASSIRGGLGYTF. CDR3 sequence (DNA): TGTGCCAGCAGCATCAGAGGAGGGTTGGGCTACACCTTC. The V gene is TRBV3-1 (or the pseudogene TRBV3-2), the J gene TRBJ1-2, with no clear D. The CDR3 runs to 13 residues. The germline V gene has CDR1 LGHDT and CDR2 YNNKEL (reference sequence). V shed 5 bases and J shed 8 bases, with 15 bases lying between them.

The chain joins TRBV2 to TRBJ2-2; D unclear. The CDR3 is 15 residues long. Germline V CDR1 and CDR2: SNHLY, FYNNEI. Trimming took off 4 bases at V and 0 bases at J, with 9 bases between the two ends. The CDR3 sequence is CASSVVGANTGELFF. As DNA, the CDR3 is TGTGCCAGCAGTGTAGTTGGTGCGAACACCGGGGAGCTGTTTTTT.

V gene TRBV6-5 combines with J gene TRBJ1-1, with D hard to call. CDR3 length: 13 amino acids. Germline assignment: CDR1 MNHEY and CDR2 SVGAGI. Between the trimmed V and J ends, which lost 6 bases and 1 base, there was a span of 9 bases. DNA of the CDR3: TGTGCCAGCAGACGAAACACGAACACTGAAGCTTTCTTT. This sequence encodes CASRRNTNTEAFF.

The CDR3 DNA is TGTGCCTGGAGAGGGGCAGGGGGCAAGGGGGTCGTCTACGAGCAGTACGTC. This sequence encodes CAWRGAGGKGVVYEQYV. The chain uses TRBV30 and TRBJ2-7; 8 nucleotides align to TRBD1. CDR3 length equals 17 residues. Looked up from germline, CDR1 is GTSNPN and CDR2 is SVGIG (reference sequence). V was pared by 3 bases and J by 3 bases, with 16 bases of the junction left unmatched.

This chain uses TRBV24-1 with TRBJ2-3, with 14 bases lining up with TRBD2. Germline CDR1 KGHDR, CDR2 SFDVKD. The V segment lost 4 bases and the J segment 4 bases; nucleotides outside the gene matches: 6. This CDR3 is built from 17 residues. CDR3 bases: TGTGCCACCAGTGACCCCGGGACTAGCGGGGGTGCAGATACGCAGTATTTT. As protein: CATSDPGTSGGADTQYF.

The CDR3 nucleotides are TGTGCCACCAGCGACAGGGAGAATTCACCCCTCCACTTT. It is translated as CATSDRENSPLHF. V is TRBV24-1 and J is TRBJ1-6, with 7 bases lining up with TRBD1. Germline CDR1 reads KGHDR; CDR2 reads SFDVKD. The V gene end was trimmed by 7 bases and the J gene end by 7 bases; junction bases not matched to a gene: 3. The CDR3 runs 13 residues.

The chain recombines TRBV6-5 with TRBJ2-2; 10 bases align to TRBD2. The CDR3 sequence is 15 residues long. The V gene's germline CDR1 is MNHEY and CDR2 SVGAGI. V shed 6 bases and J 7 bases; nucleotides not matched to a gene: 8. The CDR3 sequence is CASRRAGGLGGELFF. In nucleotides, the CDR3 is TGTGCCAGCAGACGAGCGGGGGGGCTTGGCGGGGAGCTGTTTTTT.

This chain links TRBV6-5 with TRBJ2-1, with D tentatively TRBD2 (6 bases). V lost 6 bases, J lost 9 bases, and 18 bases lay in between. CDR1 is MNHEY and CDR2 is SVGAGI in the germline V gene. The CDR3 is 14 amino acids. CDR3 sequence: CASRGDFGQGEQFF. Written as DNA, the CDR3 is TGTGCCAGCAGAGGGGACTTTGGCCAGGGTGAGCAGTTCTTC.

The chain joins TRBV5-1 to TRBJ2-5; D is ambiguous. This CDR3 is built from 13 residues. Between the trimmed V and J ends, which lost 5 bases and 5 bases, there was a span of 13 bases. Germline values: CDR1 SGHRS, CDR2 YFSETQ. This CDR3 reads CASRYSSSETQYF. DNA for the CDR3: TGCGCCAGCAGATACAGTAGTTCTGAGACCCAGTACTTC. The full variable domain, completed using reference TRBV5-1 and TRBJ2-5, is KAGVTQTPRYLIKTRGQQVTLSCSPISGHRSVSWYQQTPGQGLQFLFEYFSETQRNKGNFPGRFSGRQFSNSRSEMNVSTLELGDSALYLCASRYSSSETQYFGPGTRLLVL.

The V call is TRBV5-1, the J call TRBJ1-2; the D gene is possibly TRBD1 (6 bases). This CDR3 spans 15 amino acids. Deletions cut 3 bases from V and 3 bases from J, with 15 bases between. Germline lookup yields CDR1 SGHRS and CDR2 YFSETQ. In DNA form, the CDR3 reads TGCGCCAGCAGCTCGTCAGGGGACGCGGACTATGGCTACACCTTC. This encodes CASSSSGDADYGYTF.

The rearrangement joins TRBV7-2 to TRBJ1-6; D gene uncertain. CDR1 and CDR2 from the germline V gene are SGHTA and FQGNSA. CDR3 size: 15 residues. V was clipped by 0 bases and J by 9 bases, with 12 bases between them. The CDR3 spells CASSLARGIFSPLHF. CDR3 coding DNA: TGTGCCAGCAGCTTAGCGAGAGGGATCTTTTCACCCCTCCACTTT.

This clone was counted between two and nine times. The chain combines TRBV2 with TRBJ1-2; no clear D gene. CDR3 size: 11 residues. Trimming left V 9 bases short and J 7 bases short, with 12 bases between. In germline, CDR1 is SNHLY, CDR2 FYNNEI. For the CDR3, the DNA is TGTGCCAGTGGAGAGCCCCCTGGCTACACCTTC. It is translated as CASGEPPGYTF.